This TCR beta chain emerged from a study of blood T cell repertoires in COVID-19. Study-level background: Acute and convalescent COVID-19 samples came from the United States, Italy and Spain. T cells, B-cell-depleted T cells, or PBMCs provided the cDNA or gDNA that served as material.

Per the original data handling: Estimated nucleated cell counts came from reference gene primer amplification. Here immunoSEQ multiplex PCR was the method, and the copy in TCRdb shows in-frame clones only, minus some. The DNA was the basis for D and trimming; V, J and clone size are from that table. Here the sample spans 95,000 to 150,000 clones, 80% to 90% being singletons. The V and J ends lost 3 bases and 3 bases respectively, with 9 bases between them. The CDR3 totals 13 residues. The rearrangement uses TRBV12-3 or TRBV12-4 and TRBJ2-7; D might be TRBD1 (6 bases). This receptor was obtained from a woman aged 70-85 years with acute or convalescent COVID-19. The specimen was peripheral blood. CDR3 protein: CASSFGQNYEQYF. CDR3 nucleotides: TGTGCCAGCAGTTTCGGACAGAACTACGAGCAGTACTTC.